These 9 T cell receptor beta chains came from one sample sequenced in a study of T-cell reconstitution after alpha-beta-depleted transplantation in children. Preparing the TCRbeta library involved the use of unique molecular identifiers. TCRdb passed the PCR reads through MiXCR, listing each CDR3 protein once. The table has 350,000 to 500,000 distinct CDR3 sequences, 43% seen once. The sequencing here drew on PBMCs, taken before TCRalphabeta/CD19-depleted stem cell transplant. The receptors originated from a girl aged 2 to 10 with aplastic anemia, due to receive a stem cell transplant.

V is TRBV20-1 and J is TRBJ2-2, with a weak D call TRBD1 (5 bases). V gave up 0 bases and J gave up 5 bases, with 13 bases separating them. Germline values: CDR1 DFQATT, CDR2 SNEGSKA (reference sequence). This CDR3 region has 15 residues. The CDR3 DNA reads TGCAGTGCTAGAGAGCAGGGCGCAGCTACCGGGGAGCTGTTTTTT. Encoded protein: CSAREQGAATGELFF.

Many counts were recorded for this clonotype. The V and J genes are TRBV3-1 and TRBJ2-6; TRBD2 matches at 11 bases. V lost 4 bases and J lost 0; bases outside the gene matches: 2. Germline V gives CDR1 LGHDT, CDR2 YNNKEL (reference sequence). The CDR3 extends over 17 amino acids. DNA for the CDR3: TGTGCCAGCAGCCGACTAGCGGGGAACTCTGGGGCCAACGTCCTGACTTTC. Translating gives CASSRLAGNSGANVLTF.

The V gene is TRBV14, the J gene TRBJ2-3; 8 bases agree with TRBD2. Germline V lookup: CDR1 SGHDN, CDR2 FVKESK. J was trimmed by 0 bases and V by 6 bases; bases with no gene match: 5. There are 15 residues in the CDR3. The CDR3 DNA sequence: TGTGCCAGCAGTCCGCGGGGGGAGAGCACAGATACGCAGTATTTT. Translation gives CASSPRGESTDTQYF. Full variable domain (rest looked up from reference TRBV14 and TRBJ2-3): EAGVTQFPSHSVIEKGQTVTLRCDPISGHDNLYWYRRVMGKEIKFLLHFVKESKQDESGMPNNRFLAERTGGTYSTLKVQPAELEDSGVYFCASSPRGESTDTQYFGPGTRLTVL.

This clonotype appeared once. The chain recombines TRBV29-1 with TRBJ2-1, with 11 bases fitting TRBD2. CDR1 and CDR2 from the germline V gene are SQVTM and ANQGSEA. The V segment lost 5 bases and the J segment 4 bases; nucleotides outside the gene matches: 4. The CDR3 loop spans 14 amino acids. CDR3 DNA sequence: TGCAGCGTTAGTAGCGGGAGGGTTTACAATGAGCAGTTCTTC. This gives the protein CSVSSGRVYNEQFF.

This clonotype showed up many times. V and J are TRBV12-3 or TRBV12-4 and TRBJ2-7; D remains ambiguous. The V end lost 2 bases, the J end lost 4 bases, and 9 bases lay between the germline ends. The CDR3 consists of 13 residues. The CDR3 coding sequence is TGTGCCAGCAGTTTAAGCAGGATTTACGAGCAGTACTTC. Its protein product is CASSLSRIYEQYF.

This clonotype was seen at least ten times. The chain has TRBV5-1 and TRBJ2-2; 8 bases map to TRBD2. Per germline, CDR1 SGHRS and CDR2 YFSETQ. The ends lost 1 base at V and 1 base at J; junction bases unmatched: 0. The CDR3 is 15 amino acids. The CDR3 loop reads CASSLTSGNTGELFF. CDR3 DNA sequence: TGCGCCAGCAGCTTGACTAGCGGGAACACCGGGGAGCTGTTTTTT.

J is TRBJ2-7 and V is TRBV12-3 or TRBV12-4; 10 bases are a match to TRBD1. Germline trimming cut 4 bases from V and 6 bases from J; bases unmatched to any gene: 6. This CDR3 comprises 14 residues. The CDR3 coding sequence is TGTGCCAGCAGTTCACAGACAGGGGGCCTCGAGCAGTACTTC. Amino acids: CASSSQTGGLEQYF.

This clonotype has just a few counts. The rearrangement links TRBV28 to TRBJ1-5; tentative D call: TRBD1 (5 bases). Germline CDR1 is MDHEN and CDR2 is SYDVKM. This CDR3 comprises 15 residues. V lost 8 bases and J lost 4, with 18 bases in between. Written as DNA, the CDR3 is TGTGCCAGCCAGGATTGGGACGGTCGGAATCAGCCCCAGCATTTT. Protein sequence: CASQDWDGRNQPQHF.

In DNA form, the CDR3 reads TGTGCCAGCAGTTTATCGGGACTAGCGGGAGCCGAGCAGTACTTC. It translates to CASSLSGLAGAEQYF. This chain uses TRBV27 with TRBJ2-7, with 14 bases matching TRBD2. Germline V gene sequence: CDR1 MNHEY, CDR2 SMNVEV (reference sequence). The trim removed 0 bases at V and 6 bases at J, leaving 1 base unmatched. The CDR3 spans 15 residues.